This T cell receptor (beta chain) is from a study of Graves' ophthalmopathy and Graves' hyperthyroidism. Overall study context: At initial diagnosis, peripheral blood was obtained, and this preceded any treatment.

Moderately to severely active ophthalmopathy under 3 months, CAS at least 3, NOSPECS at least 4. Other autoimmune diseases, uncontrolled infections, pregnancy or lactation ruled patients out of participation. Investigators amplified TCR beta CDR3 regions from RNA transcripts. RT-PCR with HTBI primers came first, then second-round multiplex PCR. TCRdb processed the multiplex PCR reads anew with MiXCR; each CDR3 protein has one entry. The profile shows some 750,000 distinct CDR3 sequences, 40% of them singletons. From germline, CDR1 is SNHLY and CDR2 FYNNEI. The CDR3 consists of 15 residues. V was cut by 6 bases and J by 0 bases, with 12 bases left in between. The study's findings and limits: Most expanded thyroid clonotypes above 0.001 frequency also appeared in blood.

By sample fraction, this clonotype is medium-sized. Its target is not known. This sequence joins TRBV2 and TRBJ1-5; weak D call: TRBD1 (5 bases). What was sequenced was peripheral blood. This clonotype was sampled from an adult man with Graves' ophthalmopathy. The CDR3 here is CASSLGALSNQPQHF. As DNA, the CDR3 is TGTGCCAGCAGCCTTGGGGCCCTTAGCAATCAGCCCCAGCATTTT.